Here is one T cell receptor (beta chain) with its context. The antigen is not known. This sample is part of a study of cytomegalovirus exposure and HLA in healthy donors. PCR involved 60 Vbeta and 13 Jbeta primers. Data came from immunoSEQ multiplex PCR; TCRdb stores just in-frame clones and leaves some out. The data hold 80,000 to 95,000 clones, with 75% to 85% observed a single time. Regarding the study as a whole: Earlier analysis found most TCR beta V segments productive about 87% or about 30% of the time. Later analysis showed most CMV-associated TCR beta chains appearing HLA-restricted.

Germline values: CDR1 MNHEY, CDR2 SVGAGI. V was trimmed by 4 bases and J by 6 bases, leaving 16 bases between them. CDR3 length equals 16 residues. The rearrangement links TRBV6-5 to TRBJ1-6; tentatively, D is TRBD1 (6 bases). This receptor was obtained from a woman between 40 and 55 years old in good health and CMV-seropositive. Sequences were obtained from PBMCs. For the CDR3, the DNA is TGTGCCAGCAGTTTCTCGTCCTACAGGGCTAATTCACCCCTCCACTTT. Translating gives CASSFSSYRANSPLHF.